This section outlines one T cell receptor beta chain sequence together with its context. This entry belongs to a study of OX40 agonist ivuxolimab in advanced cancers. Across the study: One patient with hepatocellular carcinoma and two with cutaneous melanoma, three in all, had partial responses.

Libraries were prepared by immunoSEQ multiplex PCR; TCRdb keeps only in-frame clonotypes and omits some of them. The table records 60,000 to 70,000 clones, approximately 91% of them present only once. Trimming pared 6 bases from V and 7 bases from J, leaving 12 bases between. CDR1 is MRHNA, CDR2 SNTAGT, per germline. The CDR3 is 13 residues long. The sequences come from CD4+ or CD8+ T cells sorted from blood, collected in a trial of the OX40 agonist ivuxolimab. The clonotype comes from an adult with an advanced solid tumor such as melanoma, head and neck, liver or kidney cancer. The rearrangement joins TRBV6-4 to TRBJ2-2, with D tentatively TRBD2 (5 bases). The CDR3: CASSTIGGGELFF. Written as DNA, the CDR3 is TGTGCCAGCAGCACAATAGGAGGCGGGGAGCTGTTTTTT.